The rows below give T cell receptor beta chains drawn from one sample of a study of blood T cell repertoires in COVID-19. TCRdb's table, derived via immunoSEQ multiplex PCR, lists solely in-frame clones and lacks some. Among fewer than 45,000 clones, roughly 88% were seen once, and the ten largest hold over 1%. Material for sequencing was peripheral blood. The receptors shown here come from a woman aged 35 to 49 with acute or convalescent COVID-19. Both conserved end residues are trimmed from each CDR3.

J gene: TRBJ1-1; V gene: TRBV28; CDR3 protein: ASSLSNGEAF
J gene: TRBJ2-1; V gene: TRBV6-1; CDR3 protein: ASSETGQRAYNEQF
J gene: TRBJ2-1; V gene: TRBV11-2; CDR3 protein: ASSLVQLKLAGPNEQF
J gene: TRBJ2-5; V gene: TRBV14; CDR3 protein: ASSRTSGGSQETQY
J gene: TRBJ2-6; V gene: TRBV7-2; CDR3 protein: ASSLRGAGTGANVLT
J gene: TRBJ2-5; V gene: TRBV15; CDR3 protein: ATSREQGLGTQY
J gene: TRBJ2-1; V gene: TRBV7-3; CDR3 protein: ASTPGTGSYNEQF
J gene: TRBJ2-7; V gene: TRBV6-1; CDR3 protein: ASSDGTSGGEQY
J gene: TRBJ2-7; V gene: TRBV24-1; CDR3 protein: ATRETGGIGYEQY
J gene: TRBJ2-5; V gene: TRBV11-2; CDR3 protein: ATQAYRAQETQY
J gene: TRBJ1-1; V gene: TRBV4-3; CDR3 protein: ASSQGRGEGDTEAF
J gene: TRBJ1-4; V gene: TRBV28; CDR3 protein: ASSLRFRGTNEKLF
J gene: TRBJ2-7; V gene: TRBV2; CDR3 protein: ASSDIAGATYEQY
J gene: TRBJ2-7; V gene: TRBV7-3; CDR3 protein: ASSLGQGAAEQY
J gene: TRBJ2-3; V gene: TRBV5-1; CDR3 protein: ASQARGGSTDTQY
J gene: TRBJ1-1; V gene: TRBV30; CDR3 protein: AWGRRSGVIEAF
J gene: TRBJ2-7; V gene: TRBV2; CDR3 protein: ASKEAVFEQY
J gene: TRBJ2-7; V gene: TRBV19; CDR3 protein: ASSILVAGQGTYEQY
J gene: TRBJ2-2; V gene: TRBV7-6; CDR3 protein: ASSSGTGVFPGELF
J gene: TRBJ1-3; V gene: TRBV13; CDR3 protein: ASSLEGDSGNTIY
J gene: TRBJ2-1; V gene: TRBV18; CDR3 protein: ASSPGTGSTNEQF
J gene: TRBJ2-1; V gene: TRBV4-1; CDR3 protein: ASSQGRDRNNEQF
J gene: TRBJ1-1; V gene: TRBV7-9; CDR3 protein: ASSHETGIGEAF
J gene: TRBJ1-3; V gene: TRBV28; CDR3 protein: ASSLSRGTGGSGNTIY
J gene: TRBJ1-4; V gene: TRBV30; CDR3 protein: AWMNPARGEKLF
J gene: TRBJ1-2; V gene: TRBV28; CDR3 protein: ASRTRETGMYGYT
J gene: TRBJ2-1; V gene: TRBV7-9; CDR3 protein: ASSLVSSGGAAEQF
J gene: TRBJ1-4; V gene: TRBV3-1/TRBV3-2; CDR3 protein: ASGGGGGEKLF
J gene: TRBJ2-5; V gene: TRBV2; CDR3 protein: ASTNRDRAQETQY
J gene: TRBJ2-2; V gene: TRBV7-2; CDR3 protein: ASSRQTGDIGELF
J gene: TRBJ1-2; V gene: TRBV18; CDR3 protein: ASSPRAGGGYT
J gene: TRBJ2-1; V gene: TRBV7-8; CDR3 protein: ASSLLPGVNEQF
J gene: TRBJ2-7; V gene: TRBV24-1; CDR3 protein: ATSPATAGGYEQY
J gene: TRBJ1-4; V gene: TRBV9; CDR3 protein: ASSTTGTTNEKLF
J gene: TRBJ2-3; V gene: TRBV6-4; CDR3 protein: ASSDRDRGTDTQY
J gene: TRBJ2-5; V gene: TRBV11-2; CDR3 protein: ASSLRLQETQY
J gene: TRBJ2-3; V gene: TRBV11-1; CDR3 protein: ASSQILTDTQY
J gene: TRBJ1-2; V gene: TRBV7-9; CDR3 protein: ASTIGGQAYGYT
J gene: TRBJ2-7; V gene: TRBV6-2/TRBV6-3; CDR3 protein: ASSYLSRDTSYEQY
J gene: TRBJ1-5; V gene: TRBV6-1; CDR3 protein: ASSETVENQPQH
J gene: TRBJ1-1; V gene: TRBV19; CDR3 protein: ASSIDQSVNTEAF
J gene: TRBJ2-7; V gene: TRBV29-1; CDR3 protein: ATRVGTGGGEQY
J gene: TRBJ1-5; V gene: TRBV7-3; CDR3 protein: ASSLGGQQPQH
J gene: TRBJ1-1; V gene: TRBV19; CDR3 protein: ASSTSGGLTEAF
J gene: TRBJ1-6; V gene: TRBV19; CDR3 protein: ASSTRTGRNSPLH
J gene: TRBJ1-1; V gene: TRBV18; CDR3 protein: ASSGATGSGTEAF
J gene: TRBJ1-5; V gene: TRBV30; CDR3 protein: AWSGGLMSSNQPQH